What follows is one TCR beta chain and its context. The antigen remains unidentified. These data come from a study of cytomegalovirus exposure and HLA in healthy donors. At the level of the study: In a later analysis, the 120 or so validation repertoires were reported to have used the same platform as the approximately 700 first-cohort repertoires. Study-level results: Investigators reported 150 to 200 TCR beta chains as tied to cytomegalovirus. With high specificity and sensitivity, the classifier reportedly diagnosed cytomegalovirus status. The CMV antigen specificity of three CMV-associated chains was confirmed through in vitro analysis.

The CDR3 runs 15 residues. Trimming removed 4 bases at V and 2 bases at J, with 15 bases between. The germline gives CDR1 SGDLS, CDR2 YYNGEE. The assay was immunoSEQ multiplex PCR, and TCRdb's table has in-frame clones only and misses some. The sample consists of 130,000 to 150,000 clones, nearly 90% of them appearing once. The receptor was isolated from a woman aged 18-29 years in good health and CMV-seropositive. Input material: PBMCs. The chain joins TRBV9 to TRBJ2-5; weak D call: TRBD2 (6 bases). CDR3 nucleotides: TGTGCCAGCAGCCCCGGGACTCTTTCTCAAGAGACCCAGTACTTC. It codes for CASSPGTLSQETQYF.